One sample yielded the 27 T cell receptor beta chains listed below, sequenced in a study of T cells after somatic rescue of genetic block. The method was immunoSEQ multiplex PCR; TCRdb's version includes in-frame clones alone and lacks a portion of them. This table has 80,000 to 100,000 clones, around 89% appearing once. The source material was peripheral blood mononuclear cells (PBMCs). The receptors originated from a woman aged 18 to 35.

This chain connects TRBV4-1 to TRBJ2-2, with 15 bases fitting TRBD2. J was trimmed by 7 bases and V by 4 bases; bases with no gene match: 4. The germline gives CDR1 MGHRA, CDR2 YSYEKL. This CDR3 has 16 residues. CDR3 DNA: TGCGCCAGCAGCCTCGGACTAGCGGGAGGGGTCGGGGAGCTGTTTTTT. Translation: CASSLGLAGGVGELFF.

A single count supports this clone. This chain links TRBV4-3 with TRBJ2-1; 15 bases align to TRBD2. Trimming at V came to 2 bases and at J to 2 bases, leaving 10 bases not matched to a gene. This CDR3 has 20 residues. Germline-derived CDR1 and CDR2 are LGHNA and YSLEER. The CDR3 nucleotides read TGCGCCAGCAGCCAAACCGGGACTAGCGGGAGGCCTACTCCCTACAATGAGCAGTTCTTC. It yields the protein CASSQTGTSGRPTPYNEQFF.

V usage is TRBV7-9 and J usage is TRBJ1-2, with 8 bases matching TRBD1. J lost 5 bases, V lost 6 bases, and 11 bases had no gene match. This CDR3 spans 15 amino acids. Germline V lookup: CDR1 SEHNR, CDR2 FQNEAQ (reference sequence). CDR3 in amino acids: CASRQTGADLYGYTF. CDR3 nucleotides: TGTGCCAGCAGACAGACAGGGGCCGACTTATATGGCTACACCTTC.

The chain has TRBV27 and TRBJ2-5, with TRBD2 matching 8 bases. With 5 bases clipped from V and 5 bases from J, the junction kept 13 bases outside the gene matches. The CDR3 is 16 amino acids. Germline CDR1 is MNHEY and CDR2 is SMNVEV (reference sequence). The CDR3 region has the DNA TGTGCCAGCAGTCCGAGGCTCGGGACTAGGGGGGAGACCCAGTACTTC. Translation gives CASSPRLGTRGETQYF.

This chain joins TRBV18 and TRBJ1-2; 8 bases line up with TRBD1. The junction had 8 bases not matched to a gene; V was cut back by 6 bases and J by 8 bases. CDR1 and CDR2 (germline): KGHSH, LQKENI. The CDR3 runs to 13 residues. In nucleotides, the CDR3 is TGTGCCAGCTCGTTCCAGGGGGCGGACGGCTACACCTTC. Protein: CASSFQGADGYTF.

This clone was seen a few times. This rearrangement joins TRBV5-4 to TRBJ1-3; no definite D call. Germline V gene lookup returns CDR1 SGHNT and CDR2 YYREEE (reference sequence). V was clipped by 4 bases and J by 0 bases, with 8 bases between them. The CDR3 contains 14 residues. For the CDR3, the DNA is TGTGCCAGCAGCGGTGGGTCCTCTGGAAACACCATATATTTT. Its protein is CASSGGSSGNTIYF.

V is TRBV12-5 and J is TRBJ2-3; no clear D gene. Trimming took 1 base from V and 5 from J, leaving 10 bases between them. CDR1 and CDR2 (germline): LGHNT, FRNRAP. The CDR3 length is 14 residues. CDR3 coding DNA: TGTGCTAGTGGTTTGGGGCAGTGGGGAGATACGCAGTATTTT. Translation gives CASGLGQWGDTQYF.

J is TRBJ2-7 and V is TRBV30; 9 bases are shared with TRBD2. The CDR3 runs to 16 residues. The germline V gene has CDR1 GTSNPN and CDR2 SVGIG (reference sequence). V was pared by 1 base and J by 4 bases, with 11 bases of the junction left unmatched. The CDR3 here is CAWSGAGGAIRYEQYF. The CDR3 nucleotides are TGTGCCTGGAGTGGGGCGGGGGGGGCTATTAGGTACGAGCAGTACTTC. Filled out from reference TRBV30 and TRBJ2-7, the complete variable domain reads SQTIHQWPATLVQPVGSPLSLECTVEGTSNPNLYWYRQAAGRGLQLLFYSVGIGQISSEVPQNLSASRPQDRQFILSSKKLLLSDSGFYLCAWSGAGGAIRYEQYFGPGTRLTVT.

The CDR3 here is CASSLGPDTGELFF. In DNA form, the CDR3 reads TGTGCCAGCAGCTTAGGTCCGGACACCGGGGAGCTGTTTTTT. This sequence joins TRBV11-2 and TRBJ2-2; D uncertain. Germline V gene data show CDR1 as SGHAT and CDR2 as FQNNGV. The CDR3 has 14 residues. V lost 1 base and J lost 3, with 6 bases in between.

This clone was detected only a few times. CDR3 protein: CASSLFVPGDTEAFF. Here the CDR3 DNA reads TGTGCCAGCAGTTTATTCGTACCAGGGGACACTGAAGCTTTCTTT. The chain employs TRBV27 and TRBJ1-1; D may be TRBD1 (6 bases). Between the trimmed V and J ends, which lost 1 base and 3 bases, there was a span of 12 bases. This CDR3 region has 15 residues. Germline-derived CDR1 and CDR2 are MNHEY and SMNVEV (reference sequence).

The genes are TRBV4-2 and TRBJ2-5, with TRBD2 identical over 7 bases. This CDR3 has 16 amino acids. The trim removed 0 bases at V and 1 base at J, leaving 5 bases unmatched. The germline V gene encodes CDR1 LGHNA and CDR2 YNFKEQ. For the CDR3, the DNA is TGTGCCAGCAGCCAAGATGCGGGAGTTATCCAAGAGACCCAGTACTTC. This encodes CASSQDAGVIQETQYF.

The chain recombines TRBV5-6 with TRBJ1-4; TRBD1 might be the D (6 bases). Germline V gene data show CDR1 as SGHDT and CDR2 as YYEEEE. The germline V and J ends were trimmed by 1 base and 8 bases, with 12 bases remaining between them. The CDR3 totals 14 residues. The CDR3 region is CASSLRTAIEKLFF. Here the CDR3 DNA reads TGTGCCAGCAGCTTGCGGACAGCCATCGAAAAACTGTTTTTT.

This clone was observed a handful of times. The chain has TRBV4-1 and TRBJ2-1, with D unresolved. V shed 1 base and J shed 2 bases, with 12 bases lying between them. The CDR3 consists of 16 residues. The V gene's germline CDR1 is MGHRA and CDR2 YSYEKL. The CDR3 reads CASSQVDLLTYNEQFF. In DNA, the CDR3 is TGCGCCAGCAGCCAAGTGGACCTTCTCACCTACAATGAGCAGTTCTTC.

The chain has TRBV11-3 and TRBJ2-1, with 9 bases identical to TRBD2. Germline values: CDR1 SGHNT, CDR2 YENEEA. The V and J ends lost 5 bases and 6 bases, in that order; junction bases with no gene match: 5. The length of the CDR3 is 14 residues. CDR3 sequence (DNA): TGTGCCAGCAGCCGCCGGCGGGAGGGCAATGAGCAGTTCTTC. This codes for CASSRRREGNEQFF.

This chain links TRBV6-5 with TRBJ2-7; D is ambiguous. V was pared by 5 bases and J by 0 bases, with 14 bases between. This CDR3 has 15 amino acids. Germline V CDR1 and CDR2: MNHEY, SVGAGI. The CDR3 loop reads CASSTPALDSYEQYF. In nucleotides, the CDR3 is TGTGCCAGCAGTACCCCCGCGTTAGACTCCTACGAGCAGTACTTC.

V gene TRBV5-1 combines with J gene TRBJ2-7; 9 bases align to TRBD2. CDR1 and CDR2 from the germline V gene are SGHRS and YFSETQ. This CDR3 is built from 15 residues. With V trimmed by 5 bases and J by 1 base, 7 bases remained unmatched. The CDR3 DNA sequence: TGCGCCAGCAGTCCCGGGACTAGCAATTCCTACGAGCAGTACTTC. Its translation: CASSPGTSNSYEQYF.

The CDR3 region is CASSSSLGQETQYF. CDR3 bases: TGTGCCAGCAGCTCTTCCCTGGGGCAAGAGACCCAGTACTTC. The rearrangement uses TRBV7-6 and TRBJ2-5; D call uncertain. The CDR3 extends over 14 amino acids. V gave up 4 bases and J gave up 2 bases, with 11 bases separating them. Looked up from germline, CDR1 is SGHVS and CDR2 is FNYEAQ.

The chain is built from TRBV5-4 and TRBJ2-2; maybe TRBD1 (6 bases). CDR3 length: 14 residues. The germline V gene encodes CDR1 SGHNT and CDR2 YYREEE (reference sequence). The V end was cut by 4 bases, the J end by 6 bases, with 13 bases between. The CDR3 DNA sequence: TGTGCCAGCAGCAACGAACAGGGACCCGGGGAGCTGTTTTTT. Protein sequence: CASSNEQGPGELFF.

This chain links TRBV18 with TRBJ2-7, with TRBD2 as a possible D gene (7 bases). This CDR3 is 14 amino acids long. Germline CDR1 and CDR2: KGHSH and LQKENI. Trimming shortened V by 3 bases and J by 4 bases, and 13 bases separated the two germline ends. The CDR3 bases are TGTGCCAGCTCACCGGGGGGGCTTGGGTACGAGCAGTACTTC. Translation gives CASSPGGLGYEQYF.

CDR3 protein: CASGLTSGTVSYNEQFF. The CDR3 DNA is TGTGCTAGTGGTTTGACCTCCGGGACAGTCTCCTACAATGAGCAGTTCTTC. This sequence joins TRBV12-5 and TRBJ2-1, with 7 positions matching TRBD1. J lost 0 bases, V lost 2 bases, and 7 bases had no gene match. CDR3 size: 17 residues. Per germline, CDR1 LGHNT and CDR2 FRNRAP.

The rearrangement uses TRBV7-9 and TRBJ2-7; 10 bases map to TRBD2. Germline CDR1 reads SEHNR; CDR2 reads FQNEAQ (reference sequence). The CDR3 length is 15 residues. The ends lost 2 bases at V and 4 bases at J; junction bases unmatched: 5. This CDR3 is CASSLIGLAAYEQYF. The CDR3 region has the DNA TGTGCCAGCAGCTTAATCGGACTAGCGGCGTACGAGCAGTACTTC.

The rearrangement joins TRBV14 to TRBJ2-7; 9 positions agree with TRBD2. There are 17 residues in the CDR3. The V segment lost 11 bases and the J segment 2 bases; nucleotides outside the gene matches: 19. Per the germline V gene, CDR1 is SGHDN and CDR2 is FVKESK. The CDR3: CAPLRGAGGLSTYEQYF. The CDR3 DNA reads TGTGCCCCCCTCCGAGGGGCGGGAGGGCTCTCAACCTACGAGCAGTACTTC. Complete variable domain (other parts from reference TRBV14 and TRBJ2-7): EAGVTQFPSHSVIEKGQTVTLRCDPISGHDNLYWYRRVMGKEIKFLLHFVKESKQDESGMPNNRFLAERTGGTYSTLKVQPAELEDSGVYFCAPLRGAGGLSTYEQYFGPGTRLTVT.

J is TRBJ2-7 and V is TRBV5-1; the match to TRBD2 covers 11 bases. Germline V gene sequence: CDR1 SGHRS, CDR2 YFSETQ. The V and J ends lost 0 bases and 3 bases, in that order; junction bases with no gene match: 2. The CDR3 sequence is 15 residues long. CDR3 sequence (DNA): TGCGCCAGCAGCTTGGGACTAGCGGGAAACTACGAGCAGTACTTC. This encodes CASSLGLAGNYEQYF.

The table lists this clone with a few counts. The chain combines TRBV29-1 with TRBJ1-1; D is unclear. The CDR3 length is 10 residues. Trimming took 7 bases from V and 7 from J, leaving 10 bases between them. Germline CDR1 reads SQVTM; CDR2 reads ANQGSEA. The chain's CDR3 is CSAVDVEAFF. As DNA, the CDR3 is TGCAGCGCGGTGGATGTTGAAGCTTTCTTT.

The rearrangement joins TRBV11-3 to TRBJ2-1; 9 bases align to TRBD2. The CDR3 loop spans 18 amino acids. With 0 bases clipped from V and 0 bases from J, the junction kept 6 bases outside the gene matches. CDR1 and CDR2 from the germline V gene are SGHNT and YENEEA. The CDR3 is CASSLEGSGRRSYNEQFF. The CDR3 DNA reads TGTGCCAGCAGCTTAGAAGGTAGCGGGAGACGCTCCTACAATGAGCAGTTCTTC. Combining the CDR3 with reference TRBV11-3 and TRBJ2-1 gives the whole variable domain EAGVVQSPRYKIIEKKQPVAFWCNPISGHNTLYWYLQNLGQGPELLIRYENEEAVDDSQLPKDRFSAERLKGVDSTLKIQPAELGDSAVYLCASSLEGSGRRSYNEQFFGPGTRLTVL.

The chain is built from TRBV9 and TRBJ2-1; D is tentatively TRBD1 or TRBD2 (5 bases each). Trimming removed 0 bases at V and 4 bases at J, with 14 bases between. This CDR3 is built from 16 residues. Germline V gene lookup returns CDR1 SGDLS and CDR2 YYNGEE. The CDR3 DNA reads TGTGCCAGCAGCGTAGCTGGAGGCCAGGGATACAATGAGCAGTTCTTC. Translating gives CASSVAGGQGYNEQFF. The whole variable domain, filled in from reference TRBV9 and TRBJ2-1, reads DSGVTQTPKHLITATGQRVTLRCSPRSGDLSVYWYQQSLDQGLQFLIQYYNGEERAKGNILERFSAQQFPDLHSELNLSSLELGDSALYFCASSVAGGQGYNEQFFGPGTRLTVL.

The chain joins TRBV27 to TRBJ2-1; 8 bases fit TRBD1. V shed 3 bases and J 14 bases; nucleotides not matched to a gene: 9. This CDR3 is 13 amino acids long. CDR1 is MNHEY, CDR2 SMNVEV, per germline (reference sequence). The CDR3 bases are TGTGCCAGCAGTTTCCCAGGGGGCCCTATCGAGTTCTTC. This sequence encodes CASSFPGGPIEFF.